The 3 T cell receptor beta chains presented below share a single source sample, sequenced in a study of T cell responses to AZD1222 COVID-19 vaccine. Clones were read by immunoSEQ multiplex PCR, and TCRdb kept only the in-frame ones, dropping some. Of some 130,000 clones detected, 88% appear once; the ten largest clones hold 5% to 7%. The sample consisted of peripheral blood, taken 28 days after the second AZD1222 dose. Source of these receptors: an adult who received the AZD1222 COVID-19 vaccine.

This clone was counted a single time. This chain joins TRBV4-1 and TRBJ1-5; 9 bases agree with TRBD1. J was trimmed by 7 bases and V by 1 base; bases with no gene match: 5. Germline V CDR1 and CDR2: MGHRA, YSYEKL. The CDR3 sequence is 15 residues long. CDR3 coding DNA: TGCGCCAGCAGCCAAGCGGACAGGGGTGAACAGCCCCAGCATTTT. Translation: CASSQADRGEQPQHF.

DNA of the CDR3: TGTGCCAGCAGAGAGGGACTAGCGGGAGGGGGGTCCTACAATGAGCAGTTCTTC. Protein: CASREGLAGGGSYNEQFF. This chain uses TRBV2 with TRBJ2-1, with 16 bases identical to TRBD2. Germline-derived CDR1 and CDR2 are SNHLY and FYNNEI. The CDR3 has 18 residues. V gave up 6 bases and J gave up 1 base; unmatched junction bases: 6.

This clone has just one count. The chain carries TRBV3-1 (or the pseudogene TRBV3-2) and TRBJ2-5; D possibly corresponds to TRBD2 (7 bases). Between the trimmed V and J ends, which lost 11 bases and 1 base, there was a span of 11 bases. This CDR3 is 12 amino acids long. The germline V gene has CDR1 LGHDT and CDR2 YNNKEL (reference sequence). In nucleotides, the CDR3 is TGTGCCGTCGGGGGGCCCCAAGAGACCCAGTACTTC. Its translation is CAVGGPQETQYF.